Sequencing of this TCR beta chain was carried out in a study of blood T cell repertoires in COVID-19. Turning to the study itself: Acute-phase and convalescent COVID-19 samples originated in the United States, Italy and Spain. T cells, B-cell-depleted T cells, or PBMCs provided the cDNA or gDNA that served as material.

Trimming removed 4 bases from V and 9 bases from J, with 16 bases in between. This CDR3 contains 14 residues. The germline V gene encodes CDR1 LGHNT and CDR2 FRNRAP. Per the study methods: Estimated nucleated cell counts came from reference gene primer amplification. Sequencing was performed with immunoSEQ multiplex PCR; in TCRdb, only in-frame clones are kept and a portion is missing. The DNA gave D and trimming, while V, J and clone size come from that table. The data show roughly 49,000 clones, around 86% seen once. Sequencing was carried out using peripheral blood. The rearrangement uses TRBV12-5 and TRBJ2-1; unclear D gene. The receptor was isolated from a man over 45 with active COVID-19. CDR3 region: CASGSDNNWSEQFF. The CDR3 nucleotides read TGTGCTAGTGGTTCCGATAATAACTGGAGTGAGCAGTTCTTC.